Listed below are T cell receptor beta chains from one sample, sequenced in a study of blood T cell repertoires in COVID-19. This table comes from immunoSEQ multiplex PCR, and its TCRdb copy is limited to in-frame clones, with some not included. The profile covers roughly 200,000 clones, with around 85% appearing a single time and 15% to 20% taken by the ten largest. What was sequenced was peripheral blood. Every receptor here comes from a person aged 65-85 years with COVID-19, enrolled during active disease. Each CDR3 is given with its conserved first and last residue. Fields, in order: V gene, D gene, J gene, clone size, CDR3 DNA, CDR3 protein. D genes are given only for firm matches. Only some rows state a clone size, as once, few, many or a class for expanded clones.

TRBV28	TRBD1	TRBJ1-1	.	TGTGCCAGCAGTTCACCCTCGGGACAGGGCACTGAAGCTTTCTTT	CASSSPSGQGTEAFF
TRBV6-2/TRBV6-3	.	TRBJ2-2	.	TGTGCCAGCAGTTACCCTGGGGAGCTGTTTTTT	CASSYPGELFF
TRBV28	TRBD1	TRBJ1-5	once	TGTGCCAGCAGTCCGACACAGGGGTTGGGCAATCAGCCCCAGCATTTT	CASSPTQGLGNQPQHF
TRBV5-8	.	TRBJ1-2	.	TGTGCCAGCAGCTTGGCCGGCAACCTAGGGGACTATGGCTACACCTTC	CASSLAGNLGDYGYTF
TRBV3-1/TRBV3-2	.	TRBJ2-5	once	TGTGCCAGCAGCCAACAGGGGTACGTGGAGACCCAGTACTTC	CASSQQGYVETQYF
TRBV7-2	TRBD2	TRBJ2-1	.	TGTGCCAGCAGCAAAAGCGGGGGCTATGAGCAGTTCTTC	CASSKSGGYEQFF
TRBV28	.	TRBJ1-3	.	TGTGCCAGCATAGAGGGAGGCCCCTCTGGAAACACCATATATTTT	CASIEGGPSGNTIYF
TRBV3-1/TRBV3-2	.	TRBJ1-2	.	TGTGCCAGCAGCCGCCGAGGGGGGGGCAGTGGCTACACCTTC	CASSRRGGGSGYTF
TRBV9	.	TRBJ1-4	.	TGTGCCAGCAGCGTAGAAGGGGTTGATCGGGAACTGTTTTTT	CASSVEGVDRELFF
TRBV9	TRBD1	TRBJ2-7	.	TGTGCCAGCAGCTCCCAATACCCGGGACAGGTCGCCTACGAGCAGTACTTC	CASSSQYPGQVAYEQYF
TRBV19	TRBD1	TRBJ1-6	.	TGTGCCAGTAGGAAGACAGTCATCTCTCGAGGGGGCTCACCCCTCCACTTT	CASRKTVISRGGSPLHF
TRBV19	TRBD1	TRBJ1-1	.	TGTGCCAGTAGTATTATGTCGGCAGGGGGCACTGAAGCTTTCTTT	CASSIMSAGGTEAFF
TRBV6-6	TRBD2	TRBJ2-2	.	TGTGCCAGTACAGCGGGAACCACGAACACCGGGGAGCTGTTTTTT	CASTAGTTNTGELFF
TRBV30	.	TRBJ2-1	.	TGTGCCTGGAGAGCCGGGGGCTCCTACAATGAGCAGTTCTTC	CAWRAGGSYNEQFF
TRBV28	TRBD1	TRBJ1-6	.	TGTGCAGCGACAGGGGCACTGATTTCACCCCTCCACTTT	CAATGALISPLHF
TRBV7-9	TRBD1	TRBJ2-5	.	TGTGCCAGCAGCCATAGACAGGGGGCCTCGGAGACCCAGTACTTC	CASSHRQGASETQYF
TRBV11-2	TRBD2	TRBJ2-1	.	TGTGCCAGCAGCTTGACTAGCGGAGTCTACAATGAGCAGTTCTTC	CASSLTSGVYNEQFF
TRBV5-4	.	TRBJ2-7	.	TGTGCCAGCAGCGTAGGGCAGGGTACCTACGAGCAGTACTTC	CASSVGQGTYEQYF
TRBV3-1/TRBV3-2	.	TRBJ1-2	.	TGTGCCAGCAGCCAAGATGGGGCAGCTACTTATGGCTACACCTTC	CASSQDGAATYGYTF
TRBV6-2/TRBV6-3	.	TRBJ2-3	.	TGTGCCAGCAGTAACGGAGATACGCAGTATTTT	CASSNGDTQYF
TRBV7-2	.	TRBJ1-1	.	TGTGCCAGCAGCTTAGCGCGAGGGGGAGAAGCTTTCTTT	CASSLARGGEAFF
TRBV7-2	.	TRBJ1-6	.	TGTGCCAGCAGCTTAGCGGGCAGGGAGGGTTCACCCCTCCACTTT	CASSLAGREGSPLHF
TRBV19	TRBD1	TRBJ1-2	.	TGTGCCAGTAGTACGGGACAGGGACCGGGCTATGGCTACACCTTC	CASSTGQGPGYGYTF
TRBV29-1	.	TRBJ2-3	.	TGCAGCGTTGGGGGCAAGTCGGTTGTAGATACGCAGTATTTT	CSVGGKSVVDTQYF
TRBV5-6	TRBD2	TRBJ2-1	.	TGTGCCAGCAGCTTCAATAGCGGGAGGGCCCACAATGAGCAGTTCTTC	CASSFNSGRAHNEQFF
TRBV3-1/TRBV3-2	.	TRBJ2-5	.	TGTGCCAGCAACCAAGTAGTGACAGAAGAGACCCAGTACTTC	CASNQVVTEETQYF
TRBV4-1	.	TRBJ1-5	.	TGCGCCAGCAGCCAAGAGACCCCCGCGGGGAGGCAGCCCCAGCATTTT	CASSQETPAGRQPQHF
TRBV29-1	.	TRBJ2-1	once	TGCAGCGTTGAAAGAAGGGCGGCTTCGGGAAATGAGCAGTTCTTC	CSVERRAASGNEQFF
TRBV28	.	TRBJ1-6	few	TGTGCCAGCAGCAAAACTCGTAACATCGGGTCACCCCTCCACTTT	CASSKTRNIGSPLHF
TRBV27	.	TRBJ2-7	.	TGTGCCAGCAGTGCGACTGCTTACGAGCAGTACTTC	CASSATAYEQYF
TRBV2	.	TRBJ2-1	once	TGTGCCAGCAGTCCCCCCGGGAGCTACAATGAGCAGTTCTTC	CASSPPGSYNEQFF
TRBV7-3	.	TRBJ2-5	.	TGTGCCAGCAGCTCCCAATCCGGGGAGACCCAGTACTTC	CASSSQSGETQYF
TRBV5-1	.	TRBJ2-6	.	TGCGCCAGCAGCTTGGGGTCAGGTTCTGGGGCCAACGTCCTGACTTTC	CASSLGSGSGANVLTF
TRBV29-1	.	TRBJ1-1	.	TGCAGCGCCATGGGGTCCGGAGGGACTGAAGCTTTCTTT	CSAMGSGGTEAFF
TRBV14	.	TRBJ1-1	.	TGTGCCAGCAGCCAAGAGCTGCCTCGGTTCACTGAAGCTTTCTTT	CASSQELPRFTEAFF
TRBV6-1	.	TRBJ1-4	once	TGTGCCAGCAGAGAAGACGTCACATCACTGTTTTTT	CASREDVTSLFF
TRBV7-2	.	TRBJ1-5	.	TGTGCCAGCAGCTTGTGGGGGGGGGCTGGCAATCAGCCCCAGCATTTT	CASSLWGGAGNQPQHF
TRBV11-2	.	TRBJ1-4	few	TGTGCCAGCAGCCCCCGTGGCTCCGATGAAAAACTGTTTTTT	CASSPRGSDEKLFF
TRBV24-1	.	TRBJ1-2	.	TGTGCCACCAGTGGACCGACGGTTCAGGATGGCTACACCTTC	CATSGPTVQDGYTF
TRBV6-5	TRBD1	TRBJ2-1	.	TGTGCCAGCGCCCATAGCCGGACAGGCTACAATGAGCAGTTCTTC	CASAHSRTGYNEQFF
TRBV6-2/TRBV6-3	TRBD2	TRBJ2-1	.	TGTGCCAGCAGTTATCGGCCTAGCGGGGACCACTACAATGAGCAGTTCTTC	CASSYRPSGDHYNEQFF
TRBV29-1	.	TRBJ2-7	.	TGCAGCGTAACCGGGAGCTACGAGCAGTACTTC	CSVTGSYEQYF
TRBV5-1	.	TRBJ2-3	.	TGCGCCAGCAGCTTGGAGGCGGATAGCACAGATACGCAGTATTTT	CASSLEADSTDTQYF
TRBV29-1	TRBD1	TRBJ2-1	.	TGCAGCGTCAGACAGGGGGTCACCTTAGCCAATGAGCAGTTCTTC	CSVRQGVTLANEQFF
TRBV6-5	.	TRBJ2-1	.	TGTGCCAGCCTCAGGGTGAGCTCCTACAATGAGCAGTTCTTC	CASLRVSSYNEQFF
TRBV27	TRBD1	TRBJ1-4	many	TGTGCCAGCAGTACCCAAACCGGGACAGGGATTATTTTT	CASSTQTGTGIIF
TRBV7-9	.	TRBJ1-2	.	TGTGCCAGCAGCTTAGAGGGGAAGGTTGGCTACACCTTC	CASSLEGKVGYTF
TRBV2	TRBD1	TRBJ1-4	.	TGTGCCAGCACCCGAGGGGGACAGGGGAATGAAAAACTGTTTTTT	CASTRGGQGNEKLFF
TRBV7-3	.	TRBJ2-1	.	TGTGCCAGCAGCTTTTCACAGGGAAATGAGCAGTTCTTC	CASSFSQGNEQFF
TRBV15	TRBD2	TRBJ2-2	.	TGTGCCACCAGCAGGGCCAGCGGGAGAAACACCGGGGAGCTGTTTTTT	CATSRASGRNTGELFF
TRBV27	TRBD1	TRBJ1-4	.	TGTGCCAGCAGGGAATGGACAGGACATAATGAAAAACTGTTTTTT	CASREWTGHNEKLFF
TRBV3-1/TRBV3-2	TRBD2	TRBJ2-1	.	TGTGCCAGCAGCCAAGACCCGCTAGCGGGGGACGCGCAGTTCTTC	CASSQDPLAGDAQFF
TRBV28	TRBD1	TRBJ2-5	.	TGTGCCAGCAAGCGCCAGGGGGCCGTAGAGACCCAGTACTTC	CASKRQGAVETQYF
TRBV6-5	TRBD1	TRBJ1-6	.	TGTGCCACCTGCCGACAGGGAAGCGGTGGATCACCCCTCCACTTT	CATCRQGSGGSPLHF
TRBV19	TRBD1	TRBJ1-5	few	TGTGCCAGTAGGGGGATGGGACAGGGGGTCGGTGCGCGGAATCAGCCCCAGCATTTT	CASRGMGQGVGARNQPQHF
TRBV7-2	TRBD1	TRBJ2-5	.	TGTGCCAGCAGCTCCCACAGGGGCTGGGGGCAAGAGACCCAGTACTTC	CASSSHRGWGQETQYF